This entry concerns a single T cell receptor beta chain. Its antigen remains unknown. This sample stems from a study of shared clonotypes between healthy human individuals. The CDR3 sequence is 13 residues long. V was cut by 3 bases and J by 2 bases, with 4 bases left in between. In germline, CDR1 is SNHLY, CDR2 FYNNEI. Study-level findings and limits: Around 5% of naive CD4 clonotypes were common to several donors.

In the original processing: Quality scores were absent from the junction-only immunoSEQ sequences, so filtering differed. Profiling relied on immunoSEQ multiplex PCR, and the TCRdb table lists in-frame clones only, not all of them. D and trimming come from the DNA, and the V and J calls and clone size come from that table. The sample carries about 2.4 million clones, 93% recorded once. The rearrangement links TRBV2 to TRBJ1-4, with no clear D. This sequence originates from a man aged 18 to 29 in good health. Some clones in this sample may be carry-over from other donors' samples. Sequenced input: naive CD4+ T cells from PBMCs. Subset noted: CD45RA+ positively selected. CDR3 bases: TGTGCCAGCAGTGACAGGACTAATGAAAAACTGTTTTTT. As protein: CASSDRTNEKLFF.